This entry is about one T cell receptor beta chain. Its antigen target is currently unknown. The data originate from a study of cytomegalovirus exposure and HLA in healthy donors listed by TCRdb under 2017. Concerning the study at large: In an earlier analysis of 587 of the donors, 276 Gb of sequence data and 120 million or so unique TCR beta sequences from 150 million to 200 million T cells were reported. Approximately 310 gigabases of sequencing data and around 90 million unique TCR sequences made up an early release that covered about 640 HLA-typed donors. Donor age, sex, ethnicity and CMV serostatus were compiled together with the repertoire data. The number of typed donors differed by locus: about 620-640 for A, B, C, DRB1 and DQB1; 500 to 550 for DQA1; 606 for DPA1; and approximately 450 for DPB1. The study used immunosequencing to profile the T cell repertoires of several hundred subjects and linked those repertoires to cytomegalovirus serostatus. Across about 370 genotyped donors of the cohort, an average of approximately 220,000 unique TCR beta nucleotide sequences per donor were sequenced, and approximately 19% of those sequences were non-productive. Every discovery cohort repertoire had been produced on one sequencing platform. Rather than drawing on any new phenotypic data, the later analysis identified candidate immune exposures from TCR beta sequences and the way those sequences occurred across donors. An earlier analysis of around 540 of the donors applied high-throughput TCR beta sequencing to assess whether each TCR beta V gene segment acted as functional or pseudogenic. Class I and class II HLA loci were covered by the typing at four-digit resolution. Of the roughly 410 genotyped donors, 65% to 90% were placed in the genetic ancestry cluster associated with self-reported Caucasian donors. The study aimed to test whether signatures of past pathogen exposure could be identified by cataloging public T cell receptors. Because of strong linkage in the cohort, 4 to 6 DR-DQ haplotypes were treated as single units for association and clustering. To study patterns of TCR occurrence, a later analysis re-analyzed previously published TCR beta repertoires from 650 to 750 donors and added high-resolution HLA genotyping. Besides the first cohort of 550 to 750 subjects, a separate validation cohort made up of 120 different subjects was used. To predict cytomegalovirus infection status, the study brought together high-throughput TCR immunosequencing, statistical association of individual TCRs with disease status, and machine learning. Genome-wide SNP genotypes for about three fifths of the 666 donors were used in a later genetic analysis, which treated that subset as a discovery cohort. The investigation overall reported the following: In an earlier analysis of 450 to 750 of the donors, most TCR beta V segments appeared in productive rearrangements about 87% or about 30% of the time, broadly matching IMGT annotations. A later analysis reported that several top co-occurrence clusters appeared linked to parvovirus B19, influenza, CMV and Epstein-Barr virus. At a false discovery rate of 0.05, a later analysis linked about 16,000 TCR beta sequences to specific HLA alleles. A cluster of highly shared sequence variants was judged likely to represent a technical artifact of the sequencing pipeline. The study listed 150 to 200 TCR beta chains as associated with cytomegalovirus. A later analysis found that TCR association rates varied across HLA loci, with DRB1 alleles showing the most associated TCRs and HLA-C alleles the fewest. In a later analysis, most CMV-associated TCR beta chains were found to appear HLA-restricted, with HLA associations seemingly driven largely by CMV exposure. The cohort was sequenced for TCR beta chains only, and without alpha or paired-chain data the features that could be detected were limited. V-gene and J-gene trimming of TCR beta chains was associated with a missense DCLRE1C variant in a later genetic analysis, and the association was replicated in an independent cohort. Because HLA typing was missing for some donors at each locus, association tests included only the typed subset. According to a later genetic analysis, donors in an Asian-associated ancestry cluster had fewer N-insertions in productive TCRs than the approximately 710-donor mean. CMV serostatus was the only immune exposure information available for the cohort. Because counts were too low, more than 15 rarely observed V segments, including chromosome 9 orphons, were excluded from the earlier analysis of fewer than 650 of the donors. A further reported finding was that TCR beta sequences accurately predicted the HLA-A and HLA-B alleles for most subjects in the first cohort. The presence/absence analyses assumed that sequencing depth was roughly uniform across donors, and that assumption may not be true. It was suggested by the authors that the approach could potentially be generalized to other disease states and immunological phenotypes. The classifier was reported to diagnose cytomegalovirus status with high specificity and sensitivity in both the original and validation cohorts. When HLA alleles, especially DR and DQ, strongly co-occurred, TCR associations were difficult to assign to individual alleles. Linkage disequilibrium might explain the correlated functional status among segregating V segments, but an unknown experimental factor could not be ruled out. The 87-base-pair reads could not distinguish some IMGT-functional V segments, including TRBV6-2 and TRBV6-3, so those segments were excluded. A few of the identified cytomegalovirus-associated TCR beta chains were confirmed in vitro to be specific for cytomegalovirus antigens. While some public TCRs were present in many individuals, most TCR sequences turned up only very rarely across donors. In a later analysis, HLA-associated TCR beta chains were found to be more clonally expanded and to have lower generation probabilities than equally common non-associated chains.

CDR1 and CDR2 are read off the germline V gene (reference sequence) as SGHNT and YYREEE. From the cysteine through the phenylalanine, the CDR3 covers 15 amino acids. Just CDR3 DNA is preserved here, 45 bases in frame from base 1. Trimming leaves V shorter by 2 bases and J shorter by 9 bases, with the junction holding 9 bases beyond the gene matches. The cohort consisted of 670 or so healthy bone marrow donors. At the time of sampling, all cohort members were nominally healthy, though unrecorded immune exposures were likely present. The donor was CMV seronegative and was included in the group of approximately 350 seronegative cohort members. A peripheral blood sample was collected from each donor, and TCR beta sequencing was performed on peripheral blood mononuclear cells. The Qiagen DNeasy Blood Extraction Kit was used to extract genomic DNA from the blood cell samples. Library preparation was by the immunoSEQ multiplex PCR assay. A mixture of 60 forward primers for TCR Vbeta segments and 13 reverse primers for TCR Jbeta segments was used in the multiplex PCR. Amplification of the CDR3 region of rearranged TCR beta genes was performed with a multiplex PCR assay on genomic DNA. The Illumina HiSeq System was used to sequence the amplified TCR beta libraries as 87-base-pair reads. The original methods were these. Across the 600 to 700 repertoires, a later analysis counted 78 million or so unique TCR beta chains, some 11 million of which were shared by at least two donors. Raw reads were error-corrected and collapsed into unique sequences with a nearest-neighbor algorithm that merged closely related sequences to remove PCR and sequencing errors. Alignment of CDR3 sequences to IMGT reference sequences was used to assign V, D and J gene segments. Each retained sequence needed at least a six-nucleotide match to both a V gene segment and a J gene segment. A rearrangement counted as productive if the CDR3 had no stop codons and remained in frame with V and J, and every other rearrangement counted as non-productive. Following IMGT convention, CDR3 was defined as the stretch from the second conserved V-encoded cysteine to the conserved J-encoded phenylalanine. The earlier analysis of 500 to 750 of the donors excluded any sequence lacking an unambiguous match to a single V gene segment. In an earlier analysis of 587 of the donors, V segments were called functional above 56.7% productive rearrangements and were called segregating when the between-donor standard deviation exceeded 5%. A statistical classification framework was developed to diagnose cytomegalovirus status using the catalog of TCR beta chain sequences. In a later analysis, V and J genes were assigned by comparing TCR nucleotide sequences against IMGT/GENE-DB human TR gene sequences. In a later analysis, CDR3 sequences and most-parsimonious VDJ recombination scenarios were assigned using the TCRdist pipeline. In a later analysis, each TCR beta chain was defined by its CDR3 amino acid sequence together with its V-gene family, and reads lacking a unique V-gene family were excluded. In a later analysis, 450 to 600 highly shared, low-generation-probability nucleotide sequences were removed to address suspected cross-contamination and a sequencing artifact. In a later analysis, a clonal expansion index for each public chain was calculated from normalized within-repertoire ranks of inferred template counts. In a later analysis, generation probabilities were computed using a VDJ recombination model fitted to out-of-frame rearrangements, and the results were checked against IGoR. In a later analysis, hypergeometric tests were used to score TCR-TCR, TCR-HLA and TCR-CMV co-occurrence, with a repertoire-size bias correction applied to TCR pairs. To estimate false discovery rates, a later analysis permuted the HLA or CMV assignments 20 times. In a later analysis, co-occurring TCRs were grouped with DBSCAN, and TCRdist sequence similarity was added when clustering was performed within HLA-allele-positive subsets. Co-occurrence clustering excluded repertoires with fewer than 30,000 or more than 120,000 public chains, plus five with anomalous nucleotide sharing. In TCRdb, the immuneACCESS table is reduced to in-frame sequences with V and J assigned. These tables do not hold every clone; where another copy was compared, an unresolved V gene accounts for under half, and the others remain unexplained. The V and J calls and clone size come from that table; D and trimming were worked out from the DNA. The sample's table lists a count of some 96,000 clones. 3.4% of the sample is taken by the ten largest.

This clonotype was obtained from a woman in her thirties in good health and CMV-seronegative. The chain is assembled from TRBV5-4 and TRBJ2-4, and 9 junctional nucleotides match TRBD2. Specimen: PBMCs. The sequenced DNA: TGTGCCAGCAGCTTAGGTAGCGGGGGATCTGGCATTCAGTACTTC. Its amino acids are CASSLGSGGSGIQYF.